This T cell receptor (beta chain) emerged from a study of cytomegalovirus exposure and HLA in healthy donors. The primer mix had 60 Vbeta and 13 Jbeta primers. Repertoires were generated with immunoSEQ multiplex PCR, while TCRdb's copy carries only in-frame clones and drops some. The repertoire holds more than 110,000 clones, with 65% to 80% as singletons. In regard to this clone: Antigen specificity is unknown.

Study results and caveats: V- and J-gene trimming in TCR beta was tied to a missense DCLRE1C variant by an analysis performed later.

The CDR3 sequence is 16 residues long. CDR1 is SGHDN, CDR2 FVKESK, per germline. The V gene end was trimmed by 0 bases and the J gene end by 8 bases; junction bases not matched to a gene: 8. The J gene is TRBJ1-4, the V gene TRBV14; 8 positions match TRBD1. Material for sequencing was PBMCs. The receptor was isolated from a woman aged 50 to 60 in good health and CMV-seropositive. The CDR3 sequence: CASSQDVLTGAEKLFF. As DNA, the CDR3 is TGTGCCAGCAGCCAAGACGTCTTGACAGGGGCCGAAAAACTGTTTTTT.